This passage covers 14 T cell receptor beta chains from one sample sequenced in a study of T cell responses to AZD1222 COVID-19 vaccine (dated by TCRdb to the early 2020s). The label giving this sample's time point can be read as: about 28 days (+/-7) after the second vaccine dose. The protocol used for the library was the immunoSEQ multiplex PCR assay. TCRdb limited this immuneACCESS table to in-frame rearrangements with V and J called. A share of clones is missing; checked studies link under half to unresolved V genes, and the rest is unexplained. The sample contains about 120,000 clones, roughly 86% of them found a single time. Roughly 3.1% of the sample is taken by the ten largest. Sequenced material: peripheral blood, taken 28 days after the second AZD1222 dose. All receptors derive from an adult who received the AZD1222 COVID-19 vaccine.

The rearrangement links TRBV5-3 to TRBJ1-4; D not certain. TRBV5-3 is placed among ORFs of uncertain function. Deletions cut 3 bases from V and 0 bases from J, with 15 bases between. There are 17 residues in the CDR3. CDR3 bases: TGTGCCAGAAGCTCCCTCGACGGACCGGCAACTAATGAAAAACTGTTTTTT. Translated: CARSSLDGPATNEKLFF.

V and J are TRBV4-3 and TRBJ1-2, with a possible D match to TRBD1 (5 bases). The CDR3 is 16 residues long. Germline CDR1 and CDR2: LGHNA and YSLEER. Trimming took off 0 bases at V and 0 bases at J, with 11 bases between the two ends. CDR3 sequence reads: CASSQDPAGTNYGYTF. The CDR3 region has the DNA TGCGCCAGCAGCCAAGATCCGGCAGGGACTAACTATGGCTACACCTTC.

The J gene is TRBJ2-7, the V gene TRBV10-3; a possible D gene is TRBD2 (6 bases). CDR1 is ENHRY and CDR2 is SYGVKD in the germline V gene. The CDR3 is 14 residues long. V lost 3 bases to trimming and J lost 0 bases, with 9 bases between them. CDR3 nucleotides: TGTGCCATCAGTGACCAGACTAGCTCCTACGAGCAGTACTTC. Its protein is CAISDQTSSYEQYF.

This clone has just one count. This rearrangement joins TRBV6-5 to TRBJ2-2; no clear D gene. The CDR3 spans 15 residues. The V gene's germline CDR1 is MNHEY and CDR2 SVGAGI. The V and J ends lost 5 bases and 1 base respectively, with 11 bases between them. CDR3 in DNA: TGTGCCAGCAGTCGAACCTTAGAGAACACCGGGGAGCTGTTTTTT. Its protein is CASSRTLENTGELFF.

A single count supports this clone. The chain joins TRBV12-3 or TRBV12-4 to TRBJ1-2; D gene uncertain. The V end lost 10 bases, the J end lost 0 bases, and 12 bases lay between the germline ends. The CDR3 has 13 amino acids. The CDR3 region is CAIRPKANYGYTF. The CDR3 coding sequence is TGTGCCATCCGACCTAAAGCTAACTATGGCTACACCTTC.

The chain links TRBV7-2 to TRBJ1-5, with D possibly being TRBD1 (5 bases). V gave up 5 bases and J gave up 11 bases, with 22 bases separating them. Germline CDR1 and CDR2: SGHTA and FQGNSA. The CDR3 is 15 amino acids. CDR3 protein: CASSPEQGRGRAQHF. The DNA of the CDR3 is TGTGCCAGCAGCCCAGAGCAGGGAAGGGGTCGGGCCCAGCATTTT.

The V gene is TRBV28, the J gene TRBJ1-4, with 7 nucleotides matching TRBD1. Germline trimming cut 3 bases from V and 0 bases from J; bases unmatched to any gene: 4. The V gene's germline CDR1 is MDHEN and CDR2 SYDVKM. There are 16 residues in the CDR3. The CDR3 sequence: CASSLMGTATNEKLFF. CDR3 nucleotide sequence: TGTGCCAGCAGTTTGATGGGGACAGCAACTAATGAAAAACTGTTTTTT.

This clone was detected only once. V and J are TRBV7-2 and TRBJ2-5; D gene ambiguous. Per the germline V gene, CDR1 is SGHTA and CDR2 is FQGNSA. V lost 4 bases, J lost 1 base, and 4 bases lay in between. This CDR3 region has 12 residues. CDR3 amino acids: CASSSPQETQYF. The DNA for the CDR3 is TGTGCCAGCAGCTCCCCCCAAGAGACCCAGTACTTC.

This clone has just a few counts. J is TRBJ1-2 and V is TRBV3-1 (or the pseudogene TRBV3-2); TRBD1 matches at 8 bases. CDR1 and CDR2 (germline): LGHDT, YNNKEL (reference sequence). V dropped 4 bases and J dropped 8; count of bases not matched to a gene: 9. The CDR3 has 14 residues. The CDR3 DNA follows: TGTGCCAGCAGCCGAACAAGACAGGGGCAAGGCTACACCTTC. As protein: CASSRTRQGQGYTF.

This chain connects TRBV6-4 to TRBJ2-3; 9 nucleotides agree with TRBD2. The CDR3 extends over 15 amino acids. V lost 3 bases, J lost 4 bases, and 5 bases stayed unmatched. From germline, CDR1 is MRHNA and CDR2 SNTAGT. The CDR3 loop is CASSELAGEADTQYF. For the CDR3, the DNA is TGTGCCAGCAGTGAATTAGCGGGGGAGGCAGATACGCAGTATTTT.

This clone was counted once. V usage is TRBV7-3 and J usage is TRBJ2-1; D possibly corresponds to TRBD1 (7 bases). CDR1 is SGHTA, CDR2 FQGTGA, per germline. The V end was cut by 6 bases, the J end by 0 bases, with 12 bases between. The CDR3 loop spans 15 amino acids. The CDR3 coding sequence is TGTGCCAGCAGTACGCAGGGGGGCTCCTACAATGAGCAGTTCTTC. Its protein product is CASSTQGGSYNEQFF.

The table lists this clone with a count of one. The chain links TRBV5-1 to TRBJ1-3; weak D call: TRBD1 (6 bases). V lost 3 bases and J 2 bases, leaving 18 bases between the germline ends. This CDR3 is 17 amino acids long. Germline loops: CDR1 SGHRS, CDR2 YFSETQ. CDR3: CASSSSRGTSTGNTIYF. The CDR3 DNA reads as TGCGCCAGCAGCTCATCCAGGGGAACGTCTACTGGAAACACCATATATTTT.

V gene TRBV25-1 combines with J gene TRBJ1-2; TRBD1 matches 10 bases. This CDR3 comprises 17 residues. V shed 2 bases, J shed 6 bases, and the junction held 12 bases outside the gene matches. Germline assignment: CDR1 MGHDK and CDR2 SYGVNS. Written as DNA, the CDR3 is TGTGCCAGCAGTGAAGCAGGGGACAGGGGTAGAGCGGATGGCTACACCTTC. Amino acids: CASSEAGDRGRADGYTF.

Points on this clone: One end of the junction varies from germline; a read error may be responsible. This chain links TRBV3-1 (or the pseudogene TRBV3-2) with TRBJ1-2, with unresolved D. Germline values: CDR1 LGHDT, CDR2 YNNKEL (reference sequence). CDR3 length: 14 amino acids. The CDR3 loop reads CASSQEYSLVTLFF. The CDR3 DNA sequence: TGTGCCAGCAGCCAAGAATATTCCCTAGTAACCCTCTTCTTC.